Presented here are 25 T cell receptor beta chains from one specimen sequenced in a study of cytomegalovirus exposure and HLA in healthy donors. This PCR relied on a set of 60 Vbeta primers and 13 Jbeta primers. Only in-frame clones appear in the TCRdb table, and some are missing; sequencing was by immunoSEQ multiplex PCR. Of approximately 140,000 clones listed, about 85% are singletons. What was sequenced was PBMCs. These receptors originate from a human donor in good health.

V is TRBV5-4 and J is TRBJ2-1; D is uncertain. Germline V gene lookup returns CDR1 SGHNT and CDR2 YYREEE (reference sequence). V was shortened by 4 bases and J by 0 bases, with 8 bases between the two germline ends. This CDR3 contains 14 residues. In nucleotides, the CDR3 is TGTGCCAGCAGCACCAGCGACTCCTACAATGAGCAGTTCTTC. Protein: CASSTSDSYNEQFF.

The chain joins TRBV6-1 to TRBJ2-5; D is undetermined. CDR1 MNHNS and CDR2 SASEGT come from the germline V gene. The CDR3 extends over 15 amino acids. Trimming took off 3 bases at V and 5 bases at J, with 16 bases between the two ends. This CDR3 reads CASSDRRLHRETQYF. The CDR3 nucleotides are TGTGCCAGCAGTGATCGACGACTGCATAGGGAGACCCAGTACTTC.

Here the CDR3 reads CATEPRDSKARTIPYEQYF. The CDR3 DNA sequence: TGTGCCACCGAACCGCGGGACAGTAAGGCTCGGACAATTCCCTACGAGCAGTACTTC. The chain is built from TRBV7-6 and TRBJ2-7; TRBD1 is a possible D gene (7 bases). There are 19 residues in the CDR3. From germline, CDR1 is SGHVS and CDR2 FNYEAQ. The V end lost 10 bases, the J end lost 2 bases, and 33 bases lay between the germline ends.

This chain joins TRBV18 and TRBJ1-1; D perhaps matches TRBD1 (6 bases). The germline V gene has CDR1 KGHSH and CDR2 LQKENI. The CDR3 is made up of 14 amino acids. Trimming shortened V by 8 bases and J by 5 bases, and 18 bases separated the two germline ends. The CDR3 here is CASVLKGETTEAFF. As DNA, the CDR3 is TGTGCCAGCGTACTTAAGGGGGAGACGACTGAAGCTTTCTTT.

This clone was seen more than once but under ten times. This rearrangement joins TRBV10-3 to TRBJ2-1; 8 bases map to TRBD1. The CDR3 is 16 amino acids. Germline V gene sequence: CDR1 ENHRY, CDR2 SYGVKD. J gave up 4 bases and V 3 bases, and 8 bases lay outside the gene matches. The CDR3 spells CAISEGAGGGYNEQFF. The CDR3, as DNA: TGTGCCATCAGTGAAGGGGCAGGGGGCGGGTACAATGAGCAGTTCTTC.

The rearrangement joins TRBV28 to TRBJ1-3; 9 bases map to TRBD1. This CDR3 comprises 18 residues. Looked up from germline, CDR1 is MDHEN and CDR2 is SYDVKM. V was clipped by 2 bases and J by 0 bases; unmatched bases: 8. The DNA for the CDR3 is TGTGCCAGCAGTTTAGATAACAGGGGGCTTCCCTCTGGAAACACCATATATTTT. Translating it yields CASSLDNRGLPSGNTIYF.

This clone was counted only a few times. The chain has TRBV28 and TRBJ2-3; 7 bases are a match to TRBD1. The germline V gene encodes CDR1 MDHEN and CDR2 SYDVKM. This CDR3 region has 15 residues. V lost 2 bases to trimming and J lost 0 bases; unmatched junction nucleotides: 2. The CDR3 protein is CASSLDRDSTDTQYF. The CDR3 DNA reads TGTGCCAGCAGTTTAGACAGGGATAGCACAGATACGCAGTATTTT.

The chain employs TRBV28 and TRBJ2-5; D is perhaps TRBD2 (6 bases). Trimming pared 7 bases from V and 5 bases from J, leaving 11 bases between. Germline-derived CDR1 and CDR2 are MDHEN and SYDVKM. The CDR3 contains 12 residues. The CDR3 is CASKEGKETQYF. CDR3 DNA sequence: TGTGCCAGCAAGGAGGGGAAGGAGACCCAGTACTTC.

This chain connects TRBV7-7 to TRBJ2-5, with a weak D call TRBD1 (7 bases). This CDR3 is built from 13 residues. CDR1 is SSHAT, CDR2 FNYEAQ, per germline (reference sequence). The germline V and J ends were trimmed by 6 bases and 1 base, with 9 bases remaining between them. As DNA, the CDR3 is TGTGCCAGCAGTCAGGGGGGCCAAGAGACCCAGTACTTC. This codes for CASSQGGQETQYF.

J is TRBJ1-2 and V is TRBV7-9; tentatively, D is TRBD1 (5 bases). Trimming stripped 6 bases from V and 1 base from J, with 9 bases between. The germline V gene has CDR1 SEHNR and CDR2 FQNEAQ (reference sequence). CDR3 size: 13 residues. This CDR3 is CASRGLFNYGYTF. CDR3 nucleotide sequence: TGTGCCAGCAGGGGACTTTTTAACTATGGCTACACCTTC.

Only one count was recorded for this clone. The chain carries TRBV5-4 and TRBJ2-1, with 16 bases aligning to TRBD2. The CDR3 consists of 15 residues. The trim removed 4 bases at V and 9 bases at J, leaving 4 bases unmatched. CDR1 and CDR2 from the germline V gene are SGHNT and YYREEE (reference sequence). The CDR3 protein is CASSPGLAGGLEQFF. CDR3 nucleotide sequence: TGTGCCAGCAGCCCGGGACTAGCGGGGGGGCTTGAGCAGTTCTTC.

The gene calls are TRBV6-5 and TRBJ1-5; D remains unclear. Trimming left V 6 bases short and J 3 bases short, with 15 bases between. Germline lookup yields CDR1 MNHEY and CDR2 SVGAGI. CDR3 length equals 15 residues. The CDR3, as DNA: TGTGCCAGCAGCCCCGTCACGGGTGACAATCAGCCCCAGCATTTT. Its translation is CASSPVTGDNQPQHF.

The chain links TRBV23-1 to TRBJ1-6, with TRBD1 identical over 7 bases. TRBV23-1 is an ORF, with its function uncertain. This CDR3 has 15 amino acids. V was clipped by 6 bases and J by 7 bases; unmatched bases: 9. The CDR3: CASRPETGRNSPLHF. In DNA, the CDR3 is TGCGCCAGCAGGCCCGAGACAGGGAGAAATTCACCCCTCCACTTT.

The genes are TRBV7-9 and TRBJ2-1, with 8 bases that match TRBD2. Germline loops: CDR1 SEHNR, CDR2 FQNEAQ (reference sequence). V shed 5 bases, J shed 15 bases, and the junction held 9 bases outside the gene matches. This CDR3 has 12 amino acids. The CDR3 coding sequence is TGTGCCAGCAGCGATAAGACTAGCGTTGGGTTCTTC. It specifies CASSDKTSVGFF.

Regarding this clone: The sample has other DNA sequences that encode this CDR3 too. This chain connects TRBV6-6 to TRBJ2-7, with a tentative D call TRBD2 (7 bases). From germline, CDR1 is MNHNY and CDR2 SVGAGI (reference sequence). CDR3 length: 16 amino acids. The germline V and J ends were trimmed by 7 bases and 2 bases, with 21 bases remaining between them. Here the CDR3 DNA reads TGTGCCAGCATCCAAGGGCCAGGGCGGGGGCCCTACGAGCAGTACTTC. It encodes CASIQGPGRGPYEQYF.

This clone showed up just once. This chain links TRBV30 with TRBJ2-3; 16 bases map to TRBD2. Trimming removed 3 bases from V and 1 base from J; junction bases left unmatched: 7. The CDR3 has 18 residues. From germline, CDR1 is GTSNPN and CDR2 SVGIG (reference sequence). The chain's CDR3 is CAWSFGTSGGAGTDTQYF. The CDR3 coding sequence is TGTGCCTGGAGCTTCGGGACTAGCGGGGGGGCCGGCACAGATACGCAGTATTTT.

The V call is TRBV15, the J call TRBJ1-4; no definite D call. The germline V and J ends were trimmed by 0 bases and 0 bases, with 5 bases remaining between them. The CDR3 runs 15 residues. Germline-derived CDR1 and CDR2 are LNHNV and YYDKDF (reference sequence). The DNA for the CDR3 is TGTGCCACCAGCAGAGACAGGACAACTAATGAAAAACTGTTTTTT. This encodes CATSRDRTTNEKLFF.

The chain uses TRBV29-1 and TRBJ1-2; no definite D call. This CDR3 region has 13 residues. CDR1 SQVTM and CDR2 ANQGSEA come from the germline V gene. Trimming took off 0 bases at V and 7 bases at J, with 12 bases between the two ends. CDR3 coding DNA: TGCAGCGTTGAAGATCTGGGGAGAGGTGGCTACACCTTC. Amino acids: CSVEDLGRGGYTF.

The chain joins TRBV6-6 to TRBJ1-4; unclear D gene. Germline V gene lookup returns CDR1 MNHNY and CDR2 SVGAGI (reference sequence). The CDR3 totals 14 residues. V was shortened by 6 bases and J by 0 bases, with 8 bases between the two germline ends. In nucleotides, the CDR3 is TGTGCCAGCAGGAGGAGAACAACTAATGAAAAACTGTTTTTT. Protein sequence: CASRRRTTNEKLFF.

This clone was counted between two and nine times. This rearrangement joins TRBV5-1 to TRBJ1-1; 9 bases match TRBD1. Germline V gives CDR1 SGHRS, CDR2 YFSETQ. Unmatched junction bases numbered 17, after V lost 4 bases and J lost 4 bases. The CDR3 loop spans 18 amino acids. The CDR3 reads CASSNSLGQGILGTEAFF. As DNA, the CDR3 is TGCGCCAGCAGCAACTCCCTGGGACAGGGAATTTTAGGCACTGAAGCTTTCTTT.

In the case of this clone: A junction end diverges from the germline sequence, so it may reflect a read error. The chain employs TRBV23-1 and TRBJ1-2, with 10 bases identical to TRBD1. TRBV23-1 is assigned to the ORF class and has an uncertain function. The CDR3 contains 14 residues. The CDR3, as DNA: TGCGCCAGTCCCGGGACAGGGGTTTTTCATGGCTACCCCTTC. Encoded protein: CASPGTGVFHGYPF.

The chain couples TRBV7-2 to TRBJ2-7, with 8 positions matching TRBD1. The CDR3 totals 13 residues. V shed 8 bases and J 2 bases; nucleotides not matched to a gene: 5. In germline, CDR1 is SGHTA, CDR2 FQGNSA. The CDR3 protein is CASQIQGAYEQYF. DNA for the CDR3: TGTGCCAGCCAAATACAGGGGGCCTACGAGCAGTACTTC.

The gene calls are TRBV19 and TRBJ1-1; perhaps TRBD1 as D (5 bases). The CDR3 spans 14 residues. CDR1 is LNHDA and CDR2 is SQIVND in the germline V gene (reference sequence). V gave up 0 bases and J gave up 11 bases, with 16 bases separating them. Written as DNA, the CDR3 is TGTGCCAGTAGTATAGATCCCCTCGTTCCAGGGGCTTTCTTT. As protein: CASSIDPLVPGAFF.

The V and J genes are TRBV12-5 and TRBJ2-1; possibly TRBD1 for D (6 bases). Germline values: CDR1 LGHNT, CDR2 FRNRAP. Trimming stripped 8 bases from V and 0 bases from J, with 20 bases between. This CDR3 has 17 amino acids. The CDR3 DNA sequence: TGTGCTAGTTTCCCTCAGGGGTCCCACTCCTCCTACAATGAGCAGTTCTTC. Translation: CASFPQGSHSSYNEQFF.

The rearrangement joins TRBV19 to TRBJ1-5; D is possibly TRBD1 (6 bases). V was cut by 8 bases and J by 0 bases, with 20 bases left in between. CDR3 size: 17 residues. Germline V lookup: CDR1 LNHDA, CDR2 SQIVND (reference sequence). As DNA, the CDR3 is TGTGCCAGTGACCTTAGTCCCCGGACAGATAGCAATCAGCCCCAGCATTTT. Residues: CASDLSPRTDSNQPQHF.